This is a list of T cell receptor beta chains from one sample in a study of T-cell memory formation after mild COVID-19. MiXCR, applied by TCRdb to the 5' RACE reads, yields one record per CDR3 protein. Of about 100,000 distinct CDR3 sequences listed, around 10% were seen once; the top ten hold about 40%. The material sequenced was PBMCs or a T cell subset sorted from them (not recorded which). Receptor source: a man younger than 35 who had mild COVID-19 (a few samples of this study predate the infection). Cell type and time point are not known. CDR3s include the opening cysteine and the closing phenylalanine or tryptophan. A D gene is named only where the DNA matches it firmly. Size tells how often a clone was seen (once, few, many) or the class of an expanded clone, and some rows leave it out.

J gene | V gene | clone size | D gene | CDR3 protein | CDR3 DNA
TRBJ2-2 | TRBV11-2 | NA | NA | CASQTNTGELFF | TGTGCCAGCCAAACGAACACCGGGGAGCTGTTTTTT
TRBJ2-5 | TRBV7-3 | few | TRBD1 | CASSLTGGEETQYF | TGTGCCAGCAGTTTAACAGGGGGCGAAGAGACCCAGTACTTC
TRBJ1-2 | TRBV7-6 | NA | TRBD1 | CASSSSGGGGYTF | TGTGCCAGCAGCAGTTCAGGGGGAGGTGGCTACACCTTC
TRBJ1-2 | TRBV5-6 | few | NA | CATTAWVGNYGYTF | TGTGCCACCACAGCTTGGGTGGGGAACTATGGCTACACCTTC
TRBJ1-5 | TRBV29-1 | NA | TRBD1 | CSVGDREDQPQHF | TGCAGCGTGGGAGACAGGGAAGATCAGCCCCAGCATTTT
TRBJ2-1 | TRBV7-9 | few | TRBD2 | CASSTSSGGPYNEQFF | TGTGCCAGCAGCACCTCTAGCGGGGGGCCCTACAATGAGCAGTTCTTC
TRBJ2-7 | TRBV27 | NA | NA | CASSLIRDEEQYF | TGTGCCAGCAGTTTAATCAGGGATGAAGAGCAGTACTTC
TRBJ2-1 | TRBV7-6 | few | NA | CASSLDRTGGHYNEQFF | TGTGCCAGCAGCTTAGATCGGACCGGGGGGCACTACAATGAGCAGTTCTTC
TRBJ2-1 | TRBV11-2 | few | NA | CASSLDPLAGGNEQFF | TGTGCCAGCAGCTTAGATCCCCTAGCTGGAGGCAATGAGCAGTTCTTC
TRBJ2-5 | TRBV13 | NA | NA | CASSSLGQQETQYF | TGTGCCAGCAGCTCCCTCGGACAGCAAGAGACCCAGTACTTC
TRBJ2-1 | TRBV4-1 | few | TRBD1 | CASSQGDRNYNEQFF | TGCGCCAGCAGCCAAGGGGACAGAAATTACAATGAGCAGTTCTTC
TRBJ1-1 | TRBV4-3 | NA | TRBD1 | CASSHEQGQNTEAFF | TGCGCCAGCAGCCACGAACAGGGGCAGAACACTGAAGCTTTCTTT
TRBJ2-3 | TRBV7-3 | few | TRBD1 | CASSLGQGVDTQYF | TGTGCCAGCAGCTTAGGACAGGGGGTGGATACGCAGTATTTT
TRBJ2-1 | TRBV7-6 | many | TRBD2 | CASSSLAGGYNEQFF | TGTGCCAGCAGCTCACTAGCGGGGGGGTACAATGAGCAGTTCTTC
TRBJ1-6 | TRBV2 | few | NA | CARLPGQGRIGSPLHF | TGTGCCAGGCTCCCGGGGCAGGGGCGCATCGGTTCACCCCTCCACTTT
TRBJ2-1 | TRBV15 | NA | NA | CATSRDRAYNEQFF | TGTGCCACCAGCAGAGACAGGGCGTACAATGAGCAGTTCTTC
TRBJ2-3 | TRBV5-1 | many | TRBD1 | CASSLGQGATDTQYF | TGCGCCAGCAGCTTGGGACAGGGGGCGACAGATACGCAGTATTTT
TRBJ2-3 | TRBV4-2 | few | TRBD1 | CASSQSPRDSNTDTQYF | TGTGCCAGCAGCCAATCACCCCGGGACAGCAACACAGATACGCAGTATTTT
TRBJ1-2 | TRBV29-1 | few | NA | CSVEDRGNYGYTF | TGCAGCGTTGAAGATCGGGGGAACTATGGCTACACCTTC
TRBJ2-3 | TRBV7-8 | NA | NA | CASTPEMDGTDTQYF | TGTGCCAGCACCCCGGAGATGGACGGCACAGATACGCAGTATTTT
TRBJ2-2 | TRBV7-9 | NA | NA | CASSLGLKDTGELFF | TGTGCCAGCAGCTTAGGACTCAAAGACACCGGGGAGCTGTTTTTT
TRBJ1-1 | TRBV5-1 | few | NA | CASSLDQGITEAFF | TGCGCCAGCAGCTTGGATCAGGGGATTACTGAAGCTTTCTTT
TRBJ1-2 | TRBV3-1 | many | NA | CASSQGASGVGPGYGYTF | TGTGCCAGCAGCCAAGGAGCTTCGGGGGTCGGGCCTGGCTATGGCTACACCTTC
TRBJ2-1 | TRBV20-1 | NA | TRBD2 | CSASPTSGGYNEQFF | TGCAGTGCTAGCCCTACTAGCGGGGGCTACAATGAGCAGTTCTTC
TRBJ1-1 | TRBV4-1 | NA | TRBD1 | CASSQGQGDTEAFF | TGCGCCAGCAGCCAAGGACAGGGTGACACTGAAGCTTTCTTT
TRBJ2-3 | TRBV7-2 | few | TRBD1 | CASSSGTGISTDTQYF | TGTGCCAGCAGCTCCGGGACAGGGATTAGCACAGATACGCAGTATTTT
TRBJ1-1 | TRBV5-1 | many | NA | CASSFWGNTEAFF | TGCGCCAGCAGCTTCTGGGGGAACACTGAAGCTTTCTTT
TRBJ1-1 | TRBV4-3 | NA | NA | CASRLSAGLNTEAFF | TGCGCCAGCAGACTTTCGGCAGGATTGAACACTGAAGCTTTCTTT
TRBJ2-1 | TRBV4-3 | NA | NA | CASSQRSGAHNEQFF | TGCGCCAGCAGCCAAAGGTCTGGGGCCCACAATGAGCAGTTCTTC
TRBJ2-5 | TRBV12-3/TRBV12-4 | few | NA | CASSYRQETQYF | TGTGCCAGCAGTTACAGGCAAGAGACCCAGTACTTC
TRBJ1-6 | TRBV6-1 | many | TRBD1 | CASRTGGYSSYNSPLHF | TGTGCCAGCAGGACAGGGGGCTATAGCTCCTATAATTCACCCCTCCACTTT
TRBJ2-5 | TRBV27 | NA | NA | CASSFHRGWETQYF | TGTGCCAGCAGTTTCCACCGGGGTTGGGAGACCCAGTACTTC
TRBJ2-2 | TRBV20-1 | NA | NA | CSARDGSATGELFF | TGCAGTGCTAGAGATGGGTCCGCCACCGGGGAGCTGTTTTTT
TRBJ2-1 | TRBV12-3/TRBV12-4 | many | NA | CASMWGRSGDEQFF | TGTGCCAGCATGTGGGGCCGATCAGGCGATGAGCAGTTCTTC
TRBJ2-2 | TRBV4-2 | once | TRBD1 | CASTDRGGLTGELFF | TGTGCCAGCACCGACAGGGGGGGGTTGACCGGGGAGCTGTTTTTT
TRBJ2-7 | TRBV6-2/TRBV6-3 | NA | NA | CASSWPGGTSYEQYF | TGTGCCAGCAGCTGGCCTGGGGGGACCTCCTACGAGCAGTACTTC
TRBJ1-2 | TRBV12-5 | few | NA | CASVLTPGPYYGYTF | TGTGCTAGTGTCCTGACTCCGGGACCCTACTATGGCTACACCTTC
TRBJ2-1 | TRBV7-6 | few | TRBD2 | CASSPPSGGNEQFF | TGTGCCAGCAGCCCTCCTAGCGGGGGCAATGAGCAGTTCTTC
TRBJ1-5 | TRBV30 | few | TRBD1 | CAQHGQGNQPQHF | TGTGCCCAACACGGACAGGGGAATCAGCCCCAGCATTTT
TRBJ2-1 | TRBV15 | few | NA | CATSRERQDNEQFF | TGTGCCACCAGCAGAGAGAGGCAGGACAATGAGCAGTTCTTC
TRBJ2-5 | TRBV7-9 | many | NA | CASSLASGETQYF | TGTGCCAGCAGCTTAGCGTCCGGGGAGACCCAGTACTTC
TRBJ1-5 | TRBV9 | NA | NA | CASSAGTANQPQHF | TGTGCCAGCAGTGCCGGGACCGCGAATCAGCCCCAGCATTTT
TRBJ2-7 | TRBV29-1 | many | TRBD1 | CSVQRDRGSYEQYF | TGCAGCGTTCAGAGAGACAGGGGGTCCTACGAGCAGTACTTC
TRBJ2-1 | TRBV12-3/TRBV12-4 | NA | TRBD2 | CASSPSGWQRGNEQFF | TGTGCCAGCAGTCCCTCAGGCTGGCAGCGGGGCAATGAGCAGTTCTTC
TRBJ2-5 | TRBV7-2 | many | NA | CASSLPIGWGLETQYF | TGTGCCAGCAGCTTACCAATAGGCTGGGGCTTGGAGACCCAGTACTTC
TRBJ1-1 | TRBV19 | few | TRBD1 | CASSIGRTGNTEAFF | TGTGCCAGTAGTATAGGTCGGACAGGGAACACTGAAGCTTTCTTT
TRBJ1-5 | TRBV6-5 | few | TRBD1 | CASSYSSTGKNQPQHF | TGTGCCAGCAGTTACTCTTCGACAGGGAAAAATCAGCCCCAGCATTTT
TRBJ2-7 | TRBV11-2 | NA | NA | CASSQIVRVYEQYF | TGTGCCAGCAGCCAGATTGTTCGGGTCTACGAGCAGTACTTC
TRBJ2-3 | TRBV4-1 | NA | TRBD2 | CASSHAGGGDTQYF | TGCGCCAGCAGCCATGCGGGGGGAGGTGATACGCAGTATTTT
TRBJ1-1 | TRBV2 | many | NA | CASSERGGEKNTEAFF | TGTGCCAGCAGTGAAAGGGGGGGGGAAAAGAACACTGAAGCTTTCTTT
TRBJ2-1 | TRBV12-3/TRBV12-4 | few | NA | CASSSYLEIAGYNEQFF | TGTGCCAGCAGTTCCTACCTGGAAATTGCGGGTTACAATGAGCAGTTCTTC